The source of this T cell receptor beta chain is a study of neurological immune-mediated disorders. Study-wide points: Subjects shared no identical expanded-clone CDR3 amino acid sequences, suggesting private TCR-beta repertoires in all groups.

A remark on this clonotype: Its antigen is unknown.

Germline V lookup: CDR1 LGHDT, CDR2 YNNKEL (reference sequence). This CDR3 spans 14 amino acids. The V end lost 3 bases, the J end lost 4 bases, and 13 bases lay between the germline ends. The time point: longitudinal time-point 2. 5'RACE employing 10-nucleotide random UMIs yielded the cDNA. Sequencing of 15-18 subjects in each run yielded over 200 million TCR-beta sequences. TCRdb recomputed calls from the 5' RACE reads with MiXCR, one row per CDR3 protein. The sample contains about 60,000 distinct CDR3 sequences, about 8.9% of which appear only once. The sequence was obtained from a man aged 25 to 40 in good health. Input material: PBMCs. The chain recombines TRBV3-1 with TRBJ2-7, with D uncertain. CDR3 coding DNA: TGTGCCAGCAGCCATATCGGACCTTCATACGAGCAGTACTTC. Translating it yields CASSHIGPSYEQYF.